The 29 T cell receptor beta chains below were found in one sample sequenced in a study of identifying expanded T cells in peripheral blood. Repertoires were generated with immunoSEQ multiplex PCR, while TCRdb's copy carries only in-frame clones and drops some. The sample records approximately 140,000 clones, 70% to 90% being singletons. Material: blood. The receptors originated from a person aged 18 to 70 in good health.

The chain carries TRBV25-1 and TRBJ1-6; D might be TRBD1 (5 bases). There are 15 residues in the CDR3. Deletions cut 8 bases from V and 5 bases from J, with 16 bases between. Germline V gives CDR1 MGHDK, CDR2 SYGVNS. The CDR3 reads CASRGDSGDNSPLHF. CDR3 DNA: TGTGCCAGCCGTGGGGACTCCGGGGATAATTCACCCCTCCACTTT.

The chain carries TRBV6-5 and TRBJ2-2; D is undetermined. CDR1 is MNHEY and CDR2 is SVGAGI in the germline V gene. V lost 7 bases, J lost 0 bases, and 9 bases lay in between. The CDR3 extends over 14 amino acids. CDR3 residues: CASTLLANTGELFF. In DNA form, the CDR3 reads TGTGCCAGCACTTTACTCGCGAACACCGGGGAGCTGTTTTTT.

The chain has TRBV6-1 and TRBJ1-1; D possibly corresponds to TRBD1 (5 bases). From germline, CDR1 is MNHNS and CDR2 SASEGT. V was trimmed by 6 bases and J by 2 bases, leaving 10 bases between them. The CDR3 is 13 residues long. In DNA form, the CDR3 reads TGTGCCAGCAGGAAGGGGAGAAACACTGAAGCTTTCTTT. Translation gives CASRKGRNTEAFF.

V is TRBV19 and J is TRBJ1-2, with unresolved D. The CDR3 has 14 residues. Germline V CDR1 and CDR2: LNHDA, SQIVND (reference sequence). V was shortened by 1 base and J by 3 bases, with 9 bases between the two germline ends. Written as DNA, the CDR3 is TGTGCCAGTAGTATAGGGGTCGGAGACTATGGCTACACCTTC. This translates into CASSIGVGDYGYTF.

This clone was observed a single time. The chain carries TRBV7-3 and TRBJ2-2; D gene unclear. V lost 2 bases and J lost 1, with 2 bases in between. This CDR3 has 13 amino acids. Germline assignment: CDR1 SGHTA and CDR2 FQGTGA. The CDR3 reads CASSLWNTGELFF. The CDR3 DNA reads TGTGCCAGCAGCTTATGGAACACCGGGGAGCTGTTTTTT. Variable domain in full (rest from reference TRBV7-3 and TRBJ2-2): GAGVSQTPSNKVTEKGKYVELRCDPISGHTALYWYRQSLGQGPEFLIYFQGTGAADDSGLPNDRFFAVRPEGSVSTLKIQRTERGDSAVYLCASSLWNTGELFFGEGSRLTVL.

The chain uses TRBV10-3 and TRBJ1-1, with 9 bases fitting TRBD1. V gave up 11 bases and J gave up 3 bases; unmatched junction bases: 13. The CDR3 runs 15 residues. Germline values: CDR1 ENHRY, CDR2 SYGVKD. DNA of the CDR3: TGTGCCTCAACGGCGTGGACAGGGGACGACACTGAAGCTTTCTTT. Its protein is CASTAWTGDDTEAFF.

The V gene is TRBV7-2, the J gene TRBJ1-2; D is undetermined. The CDR3 is made up of 12 amino acids. V lost 1 base to trimming and J lost 4 bases, with 4 bases between them. Per the germline V gene, CDR1 is SGHTA and CDR2 is FQGNSA. CDR3: CASSLGLYGYTF. The CDR3 DNA is TGTGCCAGCAGCTTAGGCCTCTATGGCTACACCTTC.

J is TRBJ1-2 and V is TRBV10-3; D remains unclear. The CDR3 has 13 residues. Deletions cut 2 bases from V and 4 bases from J, with 8 bases between. CDR1 and CDR2 from the germline V gene are ENHRY and SYGVKD. CDR3 bases: TGTGCCATCAGTGAGAACCCAACCTATGGCTACACCTTC. It is translated as CAISENPTYGYTF.

The rearrangement joins TRBV27 to TRBJ1-5; D remains unclear. Between the trimmed V and J ends, which lost 6 bases and 1 base, there was a span of 10 bases. This CDR3 comprises 14 residues. CDR1 and CDR2 from the germline V gene are MNHEY and SMNVEV (reference sequence). CDR3 residues: CASSEDGSNQPQHF. The CDR3 region has the DNA TGTGCCAGCAGCGAGGACGGGAGCAATCAGCCCCAGCATTTT.

The chain couples TRBV7-7 to TRBJ2-7, with 9 bases identical to TRBD1. This CDR3 is 15 amino acids long. The germline CDR1 and CDR2 sequences are SSHAT and FNYEAQ (reference sequence). With V trimmed by 4 bases and J by 5 bases, 9 bases remained unmatched. The CDR3 DNA sequence: TGTGCCAGCAGCTCCGGACAGGGGAGTAATCACGAGCAGTACTTC. Its protein is CASSSGQGSNHEQYF.

The V call is TRBV27, the J call TRBJ2-3; tentative D call: TRBD2 (5 bases). Germline V gene data show CDR1 as MNHEY and CDR2 as SMNVEV (reference sequence). CDR3 length equals 15 residues. Trimming took off 4 bases at V and 0 bases at J, with 11 bases between the two ends. CDR3 coding DNA: TGTGCCAGCAGTTCCGGACTCCCCAGCACAGATACGCAGTATTTT. Its translation: CASSSGLPSTDTQYF.

The chain is built from TRBV9 and TRBJ2-5, with D unclear. The V gene lost 6 bases and the J gene lost 5 bases, with 8 bases spanning the gap. Germline V gene lookup returns CDR1 SGDLS and CDR2 YYNGEE. This CDR3 is built from 11 residues. CDR3 in DNA: TGTGCCAGCACCAAAGAGGAGACCCAGTACTTC. Its protein product is CASTKEETQYF.

This chain joins TRBV7-3 and TRBJ2-7; D is unclear. V lost 1 base and J 0 bases, leaving 7 bases between the germline ends. Germline V CDR1 and CDR2: SGHTA, FQGTGA. The length of the CDR3 is 14 residues. CDR3 region: CASSLIPGSYEQYF. The CDR3 DNA reads TGTGCCAGCAGCTTAATTCCGGGCTCCTACGAGCAGTACTTC.

This chain connects TRBV18 to TRBJ2-3; no clear D gene. The CDR3 has 14 residues. In germline, CDR1 is KGHSH, CDR2 LQKENI. V gave up 9 bases and J gave up 2 bases, with 15 bases separating them. In nucleotides, the CDR3 is TGTGCCAGTCGGACCCGCTCTGACACAGATACGCAGTATTTT. This gives the protein CASRTRSDTDTQYF. The variable domain in full, with the rest retrieved from reference TRBV18 and TRBJ2-3, is NAGVMQNPRHLVRRRGQEARLRCSPMKGHSHVYWYRQLPEEGLKFMVYLQKENIIDESGMPKERFSAEFPKEGPSILRIQQVVRGDSAAYFCASRTRSDTDTQYFGPGTRLTVL.

The chain uses TRBV2 and TRBJ2-3, with D hard to call. Germline CDR1 and CDR2: SNHLY and FYNNEI. This CDR3 has 13 amino acids. V lost 5 bases, J lost 4 bases, and 10 bases lay in between. CDR3 amino acids: CASSFFGADTQYF. The CDR3 DNA reads as TGTGCCAGCAGTTTCTTTGGGGCAGATACGCAGTATTTT.

As to this clone: A read error may produce the germline difference seen at one junction end. The gene calls are TRBV4-3 and TRBJ1-5, with 8 bases aligning to TRBD1. There are 15 residues in the CDR3. Germline V CDR1 and CDR2: LGHNA, YSLEER. The CDR3 spells CASSKDRGSNQPQHF. DNA for the CDR3: TGCGCCAGCAGCAAAGACAGGGGAAGCAATCAGCCCCAGCATTTT.

This clone was observed once. J is TRBJ1-1 and V is TRBV7-9; D is unclear. The V gene's germline CDR1 is SEHNR and CDR2 FQNEAQ (reference sequence). The CDR3 loop spans 14 amino acids. The V end lost 0 bases, the J end lost 1 base, and 6 bases lay between the germline ends. The CDR3 DNA reads TGTGCCAGCAGCTTAGCGGGGTGGAACACTGAAGCTTTCTTT. As protein: CASSLAGWNTEAFF.

V is TRBV7-8 and J is TRBJ2-5, with D tentatively TRBD1 (6 bases). Trimming took 5 bases from V and 1 from J, leaving 11 bases between them. CDR1 is SGHVS, CDR2 FQNEAQ, per germline. The CDR3 is made up of 14 amino acids. The CDR3 coding sequence is TGTGCCAGCAGCCGTGGACAGTCCCAAGAGACCCAGTACTTC. Encoded protein: CASSRGQSQETQYF.

This clone has just one count. The chain recombines TRBV2 with TRBJ1-2, with 7 bases fitting TRBD1. CDR1 and CDR2 (germline): SNHLY, FYNNEI. With V trimmed by 6 bases and J by 2 bases, 9 bases remained unmatched. The CDR3 is 15 amino acids. CDR3 nucleotide sequence: TGTGCCAGCAGACCACGGACAGGTTCCAACTATGGCTACACCTTC. As protein: CASRPRTGSNYGYTF.

The V gene is TRBV28, the J gene TRBJ2-7; perhaps TRBD1 as D (6 bases). The germline gives CDR1 MDHEN, CDR2 SYDVKM. This CDR3 comprises 12 residues. The V gene lost 10 bases and the J gene lost 2 bases, with 12 bases spanning the gap. The CDR3 here is CATRDTAYEQYF. In DNA, the CDR3 is TGTGCCACCCGGGACACCGCCTACGAGCAGTACTTC.

The sample holds one count of this clone. J is TRBJ1-5 and V is TRBV19; TRBD1 aligns across 7 bases. The CDR3 consists of 16 residues. CDR1 is LNHDA, CDR2 SQIVND, per germline (reference sequence). The V and J ends lost 0 bases and 5 bases, in that order; junction bases with no gene match: 7. The CDR3 DNA sequence: TGTGCCAGTAGTATAGAAACGACAGGGAGGTATCAGCCCCAGCATTTT. Protein: CASSIETTGRYQPQHF.

This sequence joins TRBV28 and TRBJ2-7; TRBD1 matches at 9 bases. The V gene end was trimmed by 3 bases and the J gene end by 2 bases; junction bases not matched to a gene: 11. The germline CDR1 and CDR2 sequences are MDHEN and SYDVKM. This CDR3 region has 17 residues. The DNA of the CDR3 is TGTGCCAGCAGTTTCCCCCAGACAGGGGGGATAACCTACGAGCAGTACTTC. It translates to CASSFPQTGGITYEQYF.

V and J are TRBV5-1 and TRBJ2-5; D call uncertain. Germline CDR1 and CDR2: SGHRS and YFSETQ. This CDR3 region has 13 residues. The ends were cut back, 2 bases at V and 2 bases at J, with 7 bases in the middle. CDR3 region: CASSLAQQETQYF. The CDR3 nucleotides are TGCGCCAGCAGCTTAGCCCAACAAGAGACCCAGTACTTC.

The chain recombines TRBV6-5 with TRBJ2-1; possibly TRBD2 for D (5 bases). The V gene's germline CDR1 is MNHEY and CDR2 SVGAGI. Trimming cost V 5 bases and J 9 bases, with 17 bases left between them. This CDR3 comprises 14 residues. CDR3 coding DNA: TGTGCCAGCAGTCCCACGTTATCCGGAGGTGAGCAGTTCTTC. The encoded protein is CASSPTLSGGEQFF.

The rearrangement uses TRBV10-3 and TRBJ1-2; perhaps TRBD1 as D (5 bases). The CDR3 extends over 13 amino acids. Germline V gives CDR1 ENHRY, CDR2 SYGVKD. V lost 2 bases to trimming and J lost 7 bases, with 11 bases between them. This CDR3 is CAISERGLAGYTF. DNA of the CDR3: TGTGCCATCAGTGAGAGGGGACTCGCTGGCTACACCTTC.

V and J are TRBV2 and TRBJ2-7, with unresolved D. CDR3 length equals 13 residues. Germline V gene data show CDR1 as SNHLY and CDR2 as FYNNEI. V was shortened by 6 bases and J by 0 bases, with 9 bases between the two germline ends. CDR3: CASRVPSSYEQYF. In DNA, the CDR3 is TGTGCCAGCAGGGTCCCGAGCTCCTACGAGCAGTACTTC.

The V call is TRBV4-3, the J call TRBJ1-2, with D tentatively TRBD1 (5 bases). CDR1 and CDR2 from the germline V gene are LGHNA and YSLEER. The V and J ends lost 1 base and 7 bases respectively, with 13 bases between them. This CDR3 region has 14 residues. CDR3 nucleotide sequence: TGCGCCAGCAGCCAAGCCGCAGGGTACGCTGGCTACACCTTC. Translating gives CASSQAAGYAGYTF.

This clone was counted once. This CDR3 is CASSLGFSGQSGNTIYF. The CDR3 DNA reads TGTGCCAGCAGCTTAGGCTTCTCCGGACAATCTGGAAACACCATATATTTT. The chain is built from TRBV13 and TRBJ1-3; a weak D match, TRBD1 (5 bases). V gave up 0 bases and J gave up 1 base, with 13 bases separating them. The CDR3 covers 17 residues. Germline values: CDR1 PRHDT, CDR2 FYEKMQ (reference sequence).

This chain connects TRBV19 to TRBJ2-3; D gene ambiguous. Germline CDR1 and CDR2: LNHDA and SQIVND (reference sequence). CDR3 size: 14 residues. Trimming left V 8 bases short and J 2 bases short, with 14 bases between. The CDR3, as DNA: TGTGCCAGTCAACTCAGCGAGACCACAGATACGCAGTATTTT. Translating gives CASQLSETTDTQYF.